These 2 T cell receptor beta chains came from one sample sequenced in a study of beta chain features in type 1 diabetes. Every bit of the isolated RNA underwent reverse transcription, so sequencing read expressed TCRB transcripts. Generated by immunoSEQ multiplex PCR, the TCRdb table keeps only in-frame clones and is missing some. The sample includes fewer than 350,000 clones, about 7.8% of them seen just once. The sample taken for sequencing was central memory CD4+ T cells from blood. The receptors derive from a woman aged 18-35 years in good health.

As DNA, the CDR3 is TGTGCCAGCAGCGCAGGGGGAGATACGCAGTATTTT. Protein: CASSAGGDTQYF. This rearrangement joins TRBV6-5 to TRBJ2-3, with 7 bases lining up with TRBD1. There are 12 residues in the CDR3. V dropped 6 bases and J dropped 5; count of bases not matched to a gene: 2. Germline CDR1 MNHEY, CDR2 SVGAGI.

This clone was seen a few times. This chain connects TRBV21-1 to TRBJ2-6; TRBD2, as called in the table, went unchecked against the DNA. TRBV21-1 constitutes a pseudogene. The CDR3 is 14 residues long. The CDR3 DNA follows: TGTGCCAGCTCACCGGTCCCTGGGGCCAACGTCCTGACTTTC. Its protein is CASSPVPGANVLTF.